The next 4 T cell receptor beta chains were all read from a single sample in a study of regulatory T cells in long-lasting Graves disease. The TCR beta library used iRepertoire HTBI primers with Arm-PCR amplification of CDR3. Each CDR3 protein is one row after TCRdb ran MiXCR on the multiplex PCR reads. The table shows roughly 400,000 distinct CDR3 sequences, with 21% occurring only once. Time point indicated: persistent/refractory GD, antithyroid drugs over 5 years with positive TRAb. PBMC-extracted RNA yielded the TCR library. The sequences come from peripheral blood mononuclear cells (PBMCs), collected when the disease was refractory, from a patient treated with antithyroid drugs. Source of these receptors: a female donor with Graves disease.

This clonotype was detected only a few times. The CDR3 nucleotides are TGCGCCAGCAGCCGAGGACCGTCGGGGAACACTGAAGCTTTCTTT. This encodes CASSRGPSGNTEAFF. V gene TRBV4-1 combines with J gene TRBJ1-1, with D hard to call. The germline V gene has CDR1 MGHRA and CDR2 YSYEKL. This CDR3 has 15 residues. V gave up 4 bases and J gave up 1 base, with 13 bases separating them.

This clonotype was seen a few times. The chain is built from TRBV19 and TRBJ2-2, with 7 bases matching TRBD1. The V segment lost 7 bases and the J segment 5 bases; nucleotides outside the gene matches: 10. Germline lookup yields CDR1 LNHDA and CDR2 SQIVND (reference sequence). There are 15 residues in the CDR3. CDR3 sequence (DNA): TGTGCCAGTACCCGACAGGGTGGTGATACCGGGGAGCTGTTTTTT. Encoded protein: CASTRQGGDTGELFF.

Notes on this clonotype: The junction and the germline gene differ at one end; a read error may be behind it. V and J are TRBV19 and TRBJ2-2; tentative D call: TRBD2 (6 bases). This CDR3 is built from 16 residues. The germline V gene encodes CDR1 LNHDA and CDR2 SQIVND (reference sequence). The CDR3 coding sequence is TGTGCCAGTAGTCTTCGGGGAGGAACGAACGCCGGGGAGCTGTTTTTT. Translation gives CASSLRGGTNAGELFF. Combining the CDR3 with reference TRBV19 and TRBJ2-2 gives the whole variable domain DGGITQSPKYLFRKEGQNVTLSCEQNLNHDAMYWYRQDPGQGLRLIYYSQIVNDFQKGDIAEGYSVSREKKESFPLTVTSAQKNPTAFYLCASSLRGGTNAGELFFGEGSRLTVL.

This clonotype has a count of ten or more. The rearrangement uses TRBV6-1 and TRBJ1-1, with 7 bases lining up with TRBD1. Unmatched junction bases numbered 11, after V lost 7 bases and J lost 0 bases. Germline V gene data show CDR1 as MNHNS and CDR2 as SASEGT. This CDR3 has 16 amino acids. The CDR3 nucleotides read TGTGCCAGCACCGTCCGACAGGGAAGGATGAACACTGAAGCTTTCTTT. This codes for CASTVRQGRMNTEAFF.